This T cell receptor (beta chain) comes out of a study of cytomegalovirus exposure and HLA in healthy donors. General study findings and limits: Cytomegalovirus-associated status was assigned to approximately 160 TCR beta chains.

Data came from immunoSEQ multiplex PCR; TCRdb stores just in-frame clones and leaves some out. The data show 150,000 to 200,000 clones, with approximately 86% seen just once and under 2.5% held by the top ten. The CDR3 loop spans 13 amino acids. Germline CDR1 reads SGHDT; CDR2 reads YYEEEE. V was pared by 1 base and J by 3 bases, with 7 bases between. On this clone: Antigen specificity is unknown.

The genes are TRBV5-6 and TRBJ1-1, with D uncertain. This clonotype was sampled from a man aged 25-40 years in good health and CMV-seropositive. Sequenced sample: PBMCs. The DNA of the CDR3 is TGTGCCAGCAGCTTGAGTCAGTACACTGAAGCTTTCTTT. Translation: CASSLSQYTEAFF.